The sequence of this TCR beta chain was determined in a study of glioma-infiltrating T cells after dendritic cell vaccination. This clone showed up just once. From germline, CDR1 is SGDLS and CDR2 YYNGEE. Trimming cost V 2 bases and J 0 bases, with 9 bases left between them. The CDR3 is made up of 14 amino acids. Input was approximately 2.2 ug genomic DNA, or all available if less. Primers: 60 V beta forward and 13 J beta reverse. TCRdb keeps only in-frame clones here, not all; method: immunoSEQ multiplex PCR. Among under 75,000 clones, over 75% were seen once, and the ten largest hold about 9%. The time point: after dendritic cell vaccination, including at tumor progression/relapse. No glioblastoma patient carried an isocitrate dehydrogenase mutation.

V is TRBV9 and J is TRBJ2-7, with D perhaps matching TRBD1 (5 bases). The sample consisted of blood, taken after dendritic cell vaccination. This receptor was obtained from a human donor with glioblastoma. CDR3 residues: CASSVDSFSYEQYF. The CDR3 DNA reads TGTGCCAGCAGCGTCGACAGTTTCTCCTACGAGCAGTACTTC.